The entry that follows covers one T cell receptor (beta chain) sequence. V was pared by 5 bases and J by 6 bases, with 3 bases of the junction left unmatched. Germline values: CDR1 SGHAT, CDR2 FQNNGV. The CDR3 is 13 amino acids. Authors' processing steps: Amplification with reference gene primers provided the estimates of nucleated cell counts. Sequencing was performed with immunoSEQ multiplex PCR; in TCRdb, only in-frame clones are kept and a portion is missing. V and J calls and clone size follow that table, whereas D and trimming were derived from the DNA. The repertoire holds some 130,000 clones, with 80% to 90% as singletons. The sample comes from a study of blood T cell repertoires in COVID-19. Background on the study: Samples came from the United States, Italy and Spain, spanning acute and convalescent COVID-19. PBMCs, B-cell-depleted T cells, or T cells were the source of the cDNA or gDNA that made up the material.

Those enrolled in Seattle joined during active infection and were followed longitudinally afterward. The TCR sequence derives from a man aged 60-69 years with COVID-19, enrolled during active disease. The V and J genes are TRBV11-2 and TRBJ2-1; 8 bases are a match to TRBD1. Sequenced input: peripheral blood. CDR3 sequence: CASSRDRSNEQFF. Here the CDR3 DNA reads TGTGCCAGCAGCCGGGACAGGAGCAATGAGCAGTTCTTC.